Below, one TCR beta chain is given with its context. Its recognized antigen is unknown. One base away there is no much larger clone; base qualities are not given. Trimming at the junction amounts to 6 bases on V and 2 bases on J, and the germline ends lie 14 bases apart. The germline V gene (reference sequence) supplies CDR1 DFQATT and CDR2 SNEGSKA. Spanning cysteine to phenylalanine, the CDR3 consists of 15 amino acids. The retained sequence is limited to the CDR3, 45 bases, with the frame set at the first base. Preparation of the library involved PCR. TCRdb records Illumina HiSeq 4000 as the sequencer. High-throughput sequencing was used to profile the CDR3 region of the TCR beta-chain in every patient. In the original analysis: The researchers built a classifier to tell apart papillary thyroid cancer patients with distant metastasis, based on CDR3 differences among clinicopathological groups. Repertoire diversity was assessed with the Shannon index, and tumor-blood repertoire similarity with the Morisita-Horn index. The raw public data were reprocessed by TCRdb itself: fastp quality trimming at Q25, MiXCR clonotype calling, in-frame beta chains only. V and J calls and clone size were set by TCRdb, not the authors. The sample contains 20,000 or so clones, approximately 24% of them found a single time. The ten largest make up about 10% of the sample.

These data are taken from a study of metastatic and nonmetastatic thyroid tumors (dated by TCRdb to about 2020). Some background on the complete study: The researchers compared repertoires between peripheral blood samples and tumor or nodule tissue samples from patients with malignant or benign thyroid disease. Overall study outcomes, separate from this receptor: In both blood and tumor samples, malignant tumors were reported to have significantly higher TCR beta diversity than benign nodules.

None of the patients had been given any treatment before thyroid surgery. The study retrospectively analysed patient clinical samples collected from 2012 to 2018 using T-cell receptor beta sequencing. The sequenced sample consisted of tumor tissue. This receptor chain uses TRBV20-1 and TRBJ2-6; no D segment can be confidently identified. The clonotype originates from a male donor with papillary thyroid cancer or a benign thyroid nodule (not recorded which). Some clones in this sample may be carry-over from other donors' samples. In nucleotide form, the sequence is TGCAGTGCACAGACGCTCAGAACTGGGGCCAACGTCCTGACTTTC. Translated, it gives CSAQTLRTGANVLTF.